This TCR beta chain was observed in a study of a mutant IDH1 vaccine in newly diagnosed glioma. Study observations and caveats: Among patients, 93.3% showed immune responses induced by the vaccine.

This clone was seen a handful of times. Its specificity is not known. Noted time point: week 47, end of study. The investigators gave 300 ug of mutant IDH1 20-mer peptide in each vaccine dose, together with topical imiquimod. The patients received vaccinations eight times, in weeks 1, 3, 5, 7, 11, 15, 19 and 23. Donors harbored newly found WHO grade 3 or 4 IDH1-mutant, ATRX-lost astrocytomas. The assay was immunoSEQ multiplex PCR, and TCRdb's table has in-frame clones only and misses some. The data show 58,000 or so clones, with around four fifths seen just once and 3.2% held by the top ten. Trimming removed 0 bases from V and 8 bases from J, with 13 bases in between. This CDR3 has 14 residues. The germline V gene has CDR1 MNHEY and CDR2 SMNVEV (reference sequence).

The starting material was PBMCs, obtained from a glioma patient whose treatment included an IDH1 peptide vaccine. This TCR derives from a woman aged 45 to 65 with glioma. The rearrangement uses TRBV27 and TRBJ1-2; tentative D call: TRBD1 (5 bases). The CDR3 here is CASSLSGPSRGYTF. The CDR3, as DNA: TGTGCCAGCAGTTTATCGGGGCCATCTAGAGGCTACACCTTC.